Listed below are T cell receptor beta chains from one sample, sequenced in a study of long-term antiretroviral therapy in people with HIV. Method: immunoSEQ multiplex PCR; TCRdb's copy keeps in-frame clones and lacks some. This repertoire shows tens of thousands of clones, roughly 86% found once; its top ten account for roughly 4.5%. The starting material was unsorted PBMCs, obtained 1.3 years after starting antiretroviral therapy. The receptors derive from a man in his 60s with HIV. Each CDR3 is given with its conserved first and last residue. The D gene is left open where the match is weak. Rows may omit the clone size; those that give it use once, few, many or a size class.

DNA | CDR3 | J | V | D | size
TGTGCCAGCAGCCCCCGACCGGAGAACACTGAAGCTTTCTTT | CASSPRPENTEAFF | TRBJ1-1 | TRBV9 | - | -
TGCGCCAGCAGCCGGGACAGCTACGAGCAGTACTTC | CASSRDSYEQYF | TRBJ2-7 | TRBV5-1 | TRBD1 | -
TGTGCCAGCAGCGATCGGGACGCCACAGATACGCAGTATTTT | CASSDRDATDTQYF | TRBJ2-3 | TRBV7-6 | - | -
TGTGCCTGGAGTCTTACCTTTCCTGGAAACACCATATATTTT | CAWSLTFPGNTIYF | TRBJ1-3 | TRBV30 | - | few
TGTGCCAGCAGCTTATACGGGGGGATCCAAGAGACCCAGTACTTC | CASSLYGGIQETQYF | TRBJ2-5 | TRBV5-6 | TRBD2 | -
TGTGCCAGCAGTGAAGGACAGATCCCTCAGCCCCAGCATTTT | CASSEGQIPQPQHF | TRBJ1-5 | TRBV6-1 | - | once
TGCGCCAGCAGCCAAGATACCGGATCGATTGGGGATCAGCCCCAGCATTTT | CASSQDTGSIGDQPQHF | TRBJ1-5 | TRBV4-1 | - | -
TGTGCCAGCAGCGTAGATGGGGGGACTAGCGTCTACGAGCAGTACTTC | CASSVDGGTSVYEQYF | TRBJ2-7 | TRBV9 | TRBD2 | -
TGCGCCAGCAGGTGGACTGATAGCTCCTACAATGAGCAGTTCTTC | CASRWTDSSYNEQFF | TRBJ2-1 | TRBV5-1 | - | -
TGTGCCAGCAGTTACGGGGCGGGGAACACTGAAGCTTTCTTT | CASSYGAGNTEAFF | TRBJ1-1 | TRBV6-6 | - | -
TGTGCCAGCAGCACAGGGGACCCCTCTAACGAGCAGTACTTC | CASSTGDPSNEQYF | TRBJ2-7 | TRBV7-9 | TRBD1 | few
TGTGCCAGCAGTCACCCTAGCGTGGCCAAAAACATTCAGTACTTC | CASSHPSVAKNIQYF | TRBJ2-4 | TRBV5-4 | - | -
TGTGCCAGCAGCCAAGTATCGGGACAACCTGGAAACACCATATATTTT | CASSQVSGQPGNTIYF | TRBJ1-3 | TRBV4-2 | - | -
TGTGCCACCAGCAGAGGGGGGAATTTGATCTCCTACGAGCAGTACTTC | CATSRGGNLISYEQYF | TRBJ2-7 | TRBV15 | - | -
TGTGCCAGCAGAGTTAGGCGGACAGAAGCTTTCTTT | CASRVRRTEAFF | TRBJ1-1 | TRBV28 | - | -
TGTGCCAGCAGCTTAGATCAAACTCCTTCGCCCGAGGGAAAACTGTTTTTT | CASSLDQTPSPEGKLFF | TRBJ1-4 | TRBV11-2 | - | -
TGTGCCAGCAGTTTATTCTGGGGGAGGGCCCTAGATACGCAGTATTTT | CASSLFWGRALDTQYF | TRBJ2-3 | TRBV27 | TRBD2 | -